The T cell receptor beta chain under discussion was sequenced for a study of T cell changes during pregnancy in multiple sclerosis. CDR3 length: 15 amino acids. From germline, CDR1 is SEHNR and CDR2 FQNEAQ (reference sequence). With V trimmed by 4 bases and J by 1 base, 3 bases remained unmatched. The table came from immunoSEQ multiplex PCR; TCRdb's copy has only in-frame clones and leaves some out. Of under 50,000 clones listed, about 92% were seen once; the top ten hold around 5.5%. The TCR sequence derives from a female donor with multiple sclerosis, enrolled in a pregnancy study. The chain combines TRBV7-9 with TRBJ2-3; 9 bases are shared with TRBD2. Here the sequenced sample was CD8+ T cells from peripheral blood mononuclear cells, taken in the third trimester of pregnancy. The CDR3 spells CASSSAGGGTDTQYF. CDR3 DNA sequence: TGTGCCAGCAGCTCCGCGGGAGGGGGCACAGATACGCAGTATTTT.